The present T cell receptor (beta chain) was sequenced within a study of blood T cell repertoires in COVID-19. Study background: The origin of the acute and convalescent COVID-19 samples was the United States, Italy and Spain. T cells, B-cell-depleted T cells, or PBMCs provided the cDNA or gDNA that served as material.

The CDR3 has 14 amino acids. Trimming removed 4 bases from V and 4 bases from J, with 11 bases in between. Germline CDR1 SGHNT, CDR2 YYREEE (reference sequence). Original data processing: Scientists estimated how many nucleated cells there were by amplifying reference gene primers. The protocol was immunoSEQ multiplex PCR, while the TCRdb copy is restricted to in-frame clones and leaves out a portion. V, J and clone size are those of that table, while D and trimming were read from the DNA. The repertoire consists of about 250,000 clones, with approximately 86% occurring once and the leading ten covering approximately 1.5%.

Material for sequencing was peripheral blood. The source is a woman aged 55-69 years who had recovered from COVID-19. This sequence joins TRBV5-4 and TRBJ1-4, with no clear D. The CDR3 coding sequence is TGTGCCAGCAGCCCCGGACTGGTTAATGAAAAACTGTTTTTT. Residues: CASSPGLVNEKLFF.